This is a list of T cell receptor beta chains from one sample in a study of blood T cell repertoires in COVID-19. Assay: immunoSEQ multiplex PCR; the TCRdb copy retains only in-frame clones and omits some. The sample has some 190,000 clones; 70% to 85% are singletons. The material sequenced was peripheral blood. Every receptor here comes from an elderly man with COVID-19, enrolled during active disease. CDR3s include the opening cysteine and the closing phenylalanine or tryptophan. The D gene is left open where the match is weak. The size entry is marked missing in some rows and otherwise reads once, few, many or a size class.

j_call d_call v_call clone_size cdr3_aa cdr3_nt
TRBJ1-4 TRBD1 TRBV5-8 . CASSPGTGGGEKLFF TGTGCCAGCAGCCCTGGGACAGGGGGAGGAGAAAAACTGTTTTTT
TRBJ1-2 . TRBV7-9 . CASSLGAPSSYGYTF TGTGCCAGCAGCTTAGGTGCACCCTCTAGCTATGGCTACACCTTC
TRBJ1-2 . TRBV5-1 . CASSLDNNYGYTF TGCGCCAGCAGTCTTGACAACAACTATGGCTACACCTTC
TRBJ1-4 . TRBV28 . CASSLSYRDTLGKLFF TGTGCCAGCAGTTTATCCTACCGGGACACTCTTGGGAAACTGTTTTTT
TRBJ2-5 TRBD2 TRBV5-1 . CASSLKVSGGWKTQYF TGCGCCAGCAGCTTAAAGGTTAGCGGGGGGTGGAAGACCCAGTACTTC
TRBJ2-3 . TRBV5-4 . CASSSAGAGRLDTQYF TGTGCCAGCAGCTCTGCGGGGGCGGGGCGGTTGGATACGCAGTATTTT
TRBJ1-6 TRBD1 TRBV6-5 once CASSGTGGRSPLHF TGTGCCAGCAGCGGGACAGGGGGTCGCTCACCCCTCCACTTT
TRBJ1-2 . TRBV11-2 . CASSLDWQANYGYTF TGTGCCAGCAGCTTAGATTGGCAAGCTAACTATGGCTACACCTTC
TRBJ1-2 TRBD1 TRBV3-1/TRBV3-2 few CASSGTGAYGYTF TGTGCCAGCTCAGGGACAGGGGCCTATGGCTACACCTTC
TRBJ1-1 TRBD1 TRBV18 . CASSPGQGAIGTEAFF TGTGCCAGCTCACCGGGACAGGGGGCAATTGGCACTGAAGCTTTCTTT
TRBJ1-2 TRBD1 TRBV29-1 . CSANERTGRGYTF TGCAGCGCGAATGAACGGACAGGGCGGGGCTACACCTTC
TRBJ2-7 TRBD1 TRBV3-1/TRBV3-2 . CASSQTGSGGYYEQYF TGTGCCAGCAGCCAAACCGGGTCAGGGGGTTACTACGAGCAGTACTTC